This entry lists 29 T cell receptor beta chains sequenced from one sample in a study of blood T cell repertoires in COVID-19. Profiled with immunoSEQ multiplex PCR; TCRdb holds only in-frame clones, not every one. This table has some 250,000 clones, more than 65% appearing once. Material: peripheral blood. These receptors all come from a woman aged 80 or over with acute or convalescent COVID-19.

This CDR3 reads CASSLDKGQGWETQYF. CDR3 DNA sequence: TGTGCCAGCAGCTTAGACAAAGGACAGGGCTGGGAGACCCAGTACTTC. This chain uses TRBV7-9 with TRBJ2-5, with TRBD1 matching 8 bases. This CDR3 has 16 residues. Losses at the gene ends were 1 base for V and 5 bases for J; bases not matched to a gene: 9. CDR1 and CDR2 from the germline V gene are SEHNR and FQNEAQ (reference sequence).

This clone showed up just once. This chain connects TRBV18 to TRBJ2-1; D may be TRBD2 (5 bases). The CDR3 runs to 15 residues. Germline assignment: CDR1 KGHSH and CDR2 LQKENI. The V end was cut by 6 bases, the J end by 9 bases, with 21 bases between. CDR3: CASSLISPRGGEQFF. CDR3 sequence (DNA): TGTGCCAGCTCGCTAATCTCTCCCCGAGGAGGTGAGCAGTTCTTC.

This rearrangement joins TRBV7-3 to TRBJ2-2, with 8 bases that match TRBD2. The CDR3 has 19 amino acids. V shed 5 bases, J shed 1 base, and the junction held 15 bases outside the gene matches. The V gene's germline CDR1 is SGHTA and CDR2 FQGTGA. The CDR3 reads CASSEPGLGAPLNTGELFF. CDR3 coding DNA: TGTGCCAGCAGCGAACCGGGACTAGGGGCCCCTTTGAACACCGGGGAGCTGTTTTTT.

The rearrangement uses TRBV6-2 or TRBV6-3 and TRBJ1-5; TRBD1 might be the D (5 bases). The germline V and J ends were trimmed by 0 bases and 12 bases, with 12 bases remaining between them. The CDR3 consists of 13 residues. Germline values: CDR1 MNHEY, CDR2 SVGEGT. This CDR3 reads CASSYSPRQGQHF. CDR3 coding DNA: TGTGCCAGCAGTTACTCACCCCGGCAGGGCCAGCATTTT.

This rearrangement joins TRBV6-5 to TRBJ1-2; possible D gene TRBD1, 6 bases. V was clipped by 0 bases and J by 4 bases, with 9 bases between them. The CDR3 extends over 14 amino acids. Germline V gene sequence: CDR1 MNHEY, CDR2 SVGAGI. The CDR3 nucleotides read TGTGCCAGCAGTTACTCTTTGGACAGCTATGGCTACACCTTC. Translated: CASSYSLDSYGYTF.

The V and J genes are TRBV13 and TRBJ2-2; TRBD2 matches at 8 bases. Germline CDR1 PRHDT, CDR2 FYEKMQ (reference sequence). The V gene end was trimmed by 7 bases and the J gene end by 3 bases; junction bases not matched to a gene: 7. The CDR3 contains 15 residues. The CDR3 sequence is CASTPGGRYTGELFF. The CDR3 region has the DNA TGTGCCAGCACCCCGGGGGGGCGGTACACCGGGGAGCTGTTTTTT.

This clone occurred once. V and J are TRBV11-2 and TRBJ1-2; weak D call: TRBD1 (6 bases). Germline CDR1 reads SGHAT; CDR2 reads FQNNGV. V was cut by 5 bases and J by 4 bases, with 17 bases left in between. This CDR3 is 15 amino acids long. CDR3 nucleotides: TGTGCCAGCAGCCGCCTGATTGGGGGCGCCTATGGCTACACCTTC. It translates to CASSRLIGGAYGYTF.

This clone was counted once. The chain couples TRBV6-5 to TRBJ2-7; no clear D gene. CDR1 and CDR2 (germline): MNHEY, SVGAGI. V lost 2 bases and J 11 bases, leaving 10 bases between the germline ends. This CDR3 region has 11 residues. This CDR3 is CASSYLLVEYF. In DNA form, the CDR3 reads TGTGCCAGCAGTTACCTCCTTGTAGAGTACTTC.

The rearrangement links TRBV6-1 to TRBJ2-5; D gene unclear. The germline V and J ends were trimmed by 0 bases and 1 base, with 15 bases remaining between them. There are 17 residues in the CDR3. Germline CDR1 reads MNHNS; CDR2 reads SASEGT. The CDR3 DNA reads TGTGCCAGCAGTGAAGCTCTATTCGGTGCCCTCCAAGAGACCCAGTACTTC. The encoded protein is CASSEALFGALQETQYF.

CDR3 region: CASSWGLAGITGELFF. The CDR3, as DNA: TGCGCCAGCAGCTGGGGACTAGCGGGAATCACCGGGGAGCTGTTTTTT. J is TRBJ2-2 and V is TRBV5-1, with 13 nucleotides matching TRBD2. The V segment lost 3 bases and the J segment 4 bases; nucleotides outside the gene matches: 3. Germline V gene lookup returns CDR1 SGHRS and CDR2 YFSETQ. This CDR3 contains 16 residues.

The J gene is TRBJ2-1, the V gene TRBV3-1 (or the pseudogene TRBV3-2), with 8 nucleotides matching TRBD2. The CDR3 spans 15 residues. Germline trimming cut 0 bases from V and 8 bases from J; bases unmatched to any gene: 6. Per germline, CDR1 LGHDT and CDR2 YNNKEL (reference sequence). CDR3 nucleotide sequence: TGTGCCAGCAGCCAAGACGGGGGGGCCTTCGATGAGCAGTTCTTC. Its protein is CASSQDGGAFDEQFF.

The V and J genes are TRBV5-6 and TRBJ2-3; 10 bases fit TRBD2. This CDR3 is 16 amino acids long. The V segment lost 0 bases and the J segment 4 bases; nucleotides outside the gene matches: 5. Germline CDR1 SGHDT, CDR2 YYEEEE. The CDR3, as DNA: TGTGCCAGCAGCTTGGCCGGCCTAGCGGGGGCAGATACGCAGTATTTT. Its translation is CASSLAGLAGADTQYF.

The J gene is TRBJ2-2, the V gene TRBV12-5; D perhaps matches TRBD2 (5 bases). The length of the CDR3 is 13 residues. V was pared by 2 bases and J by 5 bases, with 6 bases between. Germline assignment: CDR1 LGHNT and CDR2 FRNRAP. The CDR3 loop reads CASGLTGTGELFF. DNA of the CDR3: TGTGCTAGTGGTTTGACGGGGACCGGGGAGCTGTTTTTT. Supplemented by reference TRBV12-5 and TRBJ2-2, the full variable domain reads DARVTQTPRHKVTEMGQEVTMRCQPILGHNTVFWYRQTMMQGLELLAYFRNRAPLDDSGMPKDRFSAEMPDATLATLKIQPSEPRDSAVYFCASGLTGTGELFFGEGSRLTVL.

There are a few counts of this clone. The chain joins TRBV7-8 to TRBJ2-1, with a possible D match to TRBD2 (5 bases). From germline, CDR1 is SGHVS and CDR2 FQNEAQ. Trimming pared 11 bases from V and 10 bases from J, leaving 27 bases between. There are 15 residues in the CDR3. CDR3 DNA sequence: TGTGCCGTACAGATGGGAGTGGTACCCGTCGACGAGCAGTTCTTC. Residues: CAVQMGVVPVDEQFF.

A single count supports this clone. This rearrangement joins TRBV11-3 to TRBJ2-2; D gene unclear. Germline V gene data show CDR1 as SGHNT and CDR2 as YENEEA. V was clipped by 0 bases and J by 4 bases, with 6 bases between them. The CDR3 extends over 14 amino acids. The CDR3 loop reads CASSLDSVTGELFF. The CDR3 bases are TGTGCCAGCAGCTTAGATTCAGTCACCGGGGAGCTGTTTTTT.

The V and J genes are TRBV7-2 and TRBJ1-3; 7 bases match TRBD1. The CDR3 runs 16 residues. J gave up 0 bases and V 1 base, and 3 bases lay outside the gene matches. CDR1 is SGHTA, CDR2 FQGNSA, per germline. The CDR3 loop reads CASSLGGGSSGNTIYF. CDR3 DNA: TGTGCCAGCAGCTTAGGAGGGGGCTCCTCTGGAAACACCATATATTTT.

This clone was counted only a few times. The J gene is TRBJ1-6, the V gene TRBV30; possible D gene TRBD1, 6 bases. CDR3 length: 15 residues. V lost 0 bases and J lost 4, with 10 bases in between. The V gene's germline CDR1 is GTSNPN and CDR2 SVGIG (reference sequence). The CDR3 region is CAWSVSGQYNSPLHF. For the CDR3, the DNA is TGTGCCTGGAGTGTATCAGGACAGTATAATTCACCCCTCCACTTT.

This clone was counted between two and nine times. CDR3 sequence (DNA): TGCAGTGCTAGAGATCGGGAGGGGTTGTTTTTT. Encoded protein: CSARDREGLFF. V gene TRBV20-1 combines with J gene TRBJ1-4; possible D gene TRBD1, 5 bases. V gave up 0 bases and J gave up 15 bases, with 11 bases separating them. The CDR3 sequence is 11 residues long. CDR1 is DFQATT and CDR2 is SNEGSKA in the germline V gene (reference sequence).

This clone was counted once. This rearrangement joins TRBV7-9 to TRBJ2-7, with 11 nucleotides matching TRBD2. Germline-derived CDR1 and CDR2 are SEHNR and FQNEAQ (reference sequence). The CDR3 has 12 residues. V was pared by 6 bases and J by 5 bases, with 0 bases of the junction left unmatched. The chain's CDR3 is CASRLAGDEQYF. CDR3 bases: TGTGCCAGCAGACTAGCGGGAGACGAGCAGTACTTC.

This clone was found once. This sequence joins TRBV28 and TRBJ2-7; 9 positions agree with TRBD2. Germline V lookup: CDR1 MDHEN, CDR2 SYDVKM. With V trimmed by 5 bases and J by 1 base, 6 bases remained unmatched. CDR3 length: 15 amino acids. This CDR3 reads CASSTASGASYEQYF. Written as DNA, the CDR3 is TGTGCCAGCAGTACCGCTAGCGGGGCTTCCTACGAGCAGTACTTC.

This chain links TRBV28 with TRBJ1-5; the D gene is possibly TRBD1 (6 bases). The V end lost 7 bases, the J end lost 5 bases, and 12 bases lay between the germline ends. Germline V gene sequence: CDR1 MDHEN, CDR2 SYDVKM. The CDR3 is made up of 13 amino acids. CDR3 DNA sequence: TGTGCCAGCAACAACAGGGATTATCAGCCCCAGCATTTT. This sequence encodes CASNNRDYQPQHF.

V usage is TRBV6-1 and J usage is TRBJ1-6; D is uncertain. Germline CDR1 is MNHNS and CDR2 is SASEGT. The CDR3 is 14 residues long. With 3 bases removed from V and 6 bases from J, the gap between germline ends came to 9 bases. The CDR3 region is CASSESAANSPLHF. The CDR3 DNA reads TGTGCCAGCAGTGAGTCCGCGGCTAATTCACCCCTCCACTTT.

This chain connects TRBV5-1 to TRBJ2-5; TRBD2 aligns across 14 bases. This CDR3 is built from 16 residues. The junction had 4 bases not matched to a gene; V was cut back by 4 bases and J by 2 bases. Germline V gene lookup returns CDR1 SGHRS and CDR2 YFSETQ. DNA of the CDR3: TGCGCCAGCAGCAACGGACTAGCGGGGGGACAAGAGACCCAGTACTTC. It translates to CASSNGLAGGQETQYF.

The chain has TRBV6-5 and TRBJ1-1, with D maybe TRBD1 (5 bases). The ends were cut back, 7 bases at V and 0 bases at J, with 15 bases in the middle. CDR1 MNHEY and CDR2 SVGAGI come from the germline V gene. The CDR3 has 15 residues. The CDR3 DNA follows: TGTGCCAGCATGGGACTCGCGGTCATGAACACTGAAGCTTTCTTT. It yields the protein CASMGLAVMNTEAFF.

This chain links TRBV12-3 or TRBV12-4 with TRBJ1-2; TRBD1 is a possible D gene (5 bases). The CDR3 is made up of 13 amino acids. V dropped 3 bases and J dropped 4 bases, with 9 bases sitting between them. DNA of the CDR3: TGTGCCAGCAGTTTTGGACAACTCTATGGCTACACCTTC. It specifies CASSFGQLYGYTF.

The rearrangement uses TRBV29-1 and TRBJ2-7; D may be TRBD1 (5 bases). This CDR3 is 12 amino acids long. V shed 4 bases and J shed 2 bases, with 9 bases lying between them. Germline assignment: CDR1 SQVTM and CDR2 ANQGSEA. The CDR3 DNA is TGCAGCGTTGCTCAGGGCCCCTACGAGCAGTACTTC. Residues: CSVAQGPYEQYF.

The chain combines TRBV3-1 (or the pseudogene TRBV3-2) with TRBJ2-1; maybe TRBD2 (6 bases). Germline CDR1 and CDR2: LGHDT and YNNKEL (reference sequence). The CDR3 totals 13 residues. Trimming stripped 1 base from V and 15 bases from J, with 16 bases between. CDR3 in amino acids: CASSQGLAQGGFF. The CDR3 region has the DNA TGTGCCAGCAGCCAAGGGCTAGCGCAGGGCGGGTTCTTC.

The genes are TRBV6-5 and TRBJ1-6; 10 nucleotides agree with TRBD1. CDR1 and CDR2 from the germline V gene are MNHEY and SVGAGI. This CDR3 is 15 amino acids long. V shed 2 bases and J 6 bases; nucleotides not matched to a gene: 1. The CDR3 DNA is TGTGCCAGCAGTTACCGGGACAGGGGTAATTCACCCCTCCACTTT. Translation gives CASSYRDRGNSPLHF.

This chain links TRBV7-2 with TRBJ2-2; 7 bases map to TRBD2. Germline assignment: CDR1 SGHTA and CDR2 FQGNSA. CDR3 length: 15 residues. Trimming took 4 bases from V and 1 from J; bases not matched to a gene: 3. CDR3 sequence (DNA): TGTGCCAGCAGCTCATCGGGGGGGAACACCGGGGAGCTGTTTTTT. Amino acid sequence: CASSSSGGNTGELFF.